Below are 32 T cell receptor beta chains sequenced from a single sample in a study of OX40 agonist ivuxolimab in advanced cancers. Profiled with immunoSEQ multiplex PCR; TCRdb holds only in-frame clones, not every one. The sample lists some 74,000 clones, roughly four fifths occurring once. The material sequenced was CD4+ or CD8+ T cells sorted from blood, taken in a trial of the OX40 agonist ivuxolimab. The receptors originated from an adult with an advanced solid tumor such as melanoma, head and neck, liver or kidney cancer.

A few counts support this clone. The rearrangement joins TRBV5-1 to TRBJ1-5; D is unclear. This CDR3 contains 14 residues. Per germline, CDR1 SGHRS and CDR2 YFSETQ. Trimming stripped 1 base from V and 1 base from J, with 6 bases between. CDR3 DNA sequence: TGCGCCAGCAGCTTGAGTGGGAGCAATCAGCCCCAGCATTTT. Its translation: CASSLSGSNQPQHF.

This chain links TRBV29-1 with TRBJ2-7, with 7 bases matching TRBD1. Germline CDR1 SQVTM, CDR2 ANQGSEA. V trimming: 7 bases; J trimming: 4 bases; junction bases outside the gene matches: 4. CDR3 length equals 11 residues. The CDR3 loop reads CSAGQVYEQYF. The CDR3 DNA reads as TGCAGCGCCGGACAGGTATACGAGCAGTACTTC.

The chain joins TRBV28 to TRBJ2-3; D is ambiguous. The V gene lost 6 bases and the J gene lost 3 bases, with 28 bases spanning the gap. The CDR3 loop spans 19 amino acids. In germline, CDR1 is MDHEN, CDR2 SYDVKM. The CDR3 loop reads CASRSKISPGPKETDTQYF. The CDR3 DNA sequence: TGTGCCAGCAGGTCAAAGATTTCTCCCGGGCCTAAGGAGACAGATACGCAGTATTTT.

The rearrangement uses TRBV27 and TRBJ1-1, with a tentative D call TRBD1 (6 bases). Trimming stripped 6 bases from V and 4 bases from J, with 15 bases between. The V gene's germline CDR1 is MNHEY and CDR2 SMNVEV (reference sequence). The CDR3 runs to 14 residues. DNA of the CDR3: TGTGCCAGCAGATTCAGGGGAAGATCCACTGAAGCTTTCTTT. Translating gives CASRFRGRSTEAFF.

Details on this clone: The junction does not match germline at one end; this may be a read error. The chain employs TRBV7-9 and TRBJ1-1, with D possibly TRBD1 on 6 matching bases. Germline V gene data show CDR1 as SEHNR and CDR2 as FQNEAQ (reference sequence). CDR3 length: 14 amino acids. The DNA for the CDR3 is TGTGCCAGCAGCTTTTTTACAGGGAACTCTGAAGCTTTCTTT. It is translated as CASSFFTGNSEAFF.

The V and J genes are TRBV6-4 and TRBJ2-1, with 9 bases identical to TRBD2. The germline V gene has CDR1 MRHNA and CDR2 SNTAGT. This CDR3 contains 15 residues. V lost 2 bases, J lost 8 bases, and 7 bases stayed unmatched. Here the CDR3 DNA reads TGTGCCAGCAGTGACCAGGCGGGAGGGCCCTATGAGCAGTTCTTC. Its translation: CASSDQAGGPYEQFF.

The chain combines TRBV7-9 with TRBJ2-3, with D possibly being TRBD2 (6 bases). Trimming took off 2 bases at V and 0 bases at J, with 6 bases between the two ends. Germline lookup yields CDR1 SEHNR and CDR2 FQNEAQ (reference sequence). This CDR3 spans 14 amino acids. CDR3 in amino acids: CASSLRGSTDTQYF. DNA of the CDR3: TGTGCCAGCAGCTTACGGGGGAGCACAGATACGCAGTATTTT.

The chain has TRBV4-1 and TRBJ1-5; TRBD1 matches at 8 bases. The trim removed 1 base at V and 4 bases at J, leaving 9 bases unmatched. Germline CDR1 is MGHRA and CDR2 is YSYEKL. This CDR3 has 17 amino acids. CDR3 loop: CASSQVTVQGANQPQHF. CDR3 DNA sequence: TGCGCCAGCAGCCAAGTGACTGTCCAGGGGGCAAATCAGCCCCAGCATTTT.

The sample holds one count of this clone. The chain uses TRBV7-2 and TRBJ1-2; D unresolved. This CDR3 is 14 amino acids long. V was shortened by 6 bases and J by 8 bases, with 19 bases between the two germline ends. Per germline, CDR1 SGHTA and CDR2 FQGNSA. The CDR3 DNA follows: TGTGCCAGCAGTACGGGCCCCGCTGCGCGGGGCTACACCTTC. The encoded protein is CASSTGPAARGYTF.

The CDR3 bases are TGTGCCAGCAGCTTACAGGGAAGCACAGATACGCAGTATTTT. Its translation: CASSLQGSTDTQYF. The rearrangement uses TRBV11-1 and TRBJ2-3, with TRBD1 as a possible D gene (5 bases). V was shortened by 2 bases and J by 0 bases, with 6 bases between the two germline ends. Germline V gene sequence: CDR1 SGHAT, CDR2 FQDESV (reference sequence). This CDR3 is built from 14 residues.

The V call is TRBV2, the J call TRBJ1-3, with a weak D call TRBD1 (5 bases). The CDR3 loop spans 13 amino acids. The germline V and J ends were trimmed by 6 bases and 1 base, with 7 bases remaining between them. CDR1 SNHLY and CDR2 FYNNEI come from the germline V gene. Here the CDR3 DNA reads TGTGCCAGCAGGACAGAATCTGGAAACACCATATATTTT. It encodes CASRTESGNTIYF.

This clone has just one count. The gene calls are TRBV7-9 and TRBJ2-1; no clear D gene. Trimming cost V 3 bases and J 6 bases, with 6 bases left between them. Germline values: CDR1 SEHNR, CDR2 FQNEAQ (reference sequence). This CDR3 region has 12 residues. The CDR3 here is CASSFGINEQFF. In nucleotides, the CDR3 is TGTGCCAGCAGCTTCGGAATCAATGAGCAGTTCTTC. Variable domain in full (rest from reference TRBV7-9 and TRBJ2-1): DTGVSQNPRHKITKRGQNVTFRCDPISEHNRLYWYRQTLGQGPEFLTYFQNEAQLEKSRLLSDRFSAERPKGSFSTLEIQRTEQGDSAMYLCASSFGINEQFFGPGTRLTVL.

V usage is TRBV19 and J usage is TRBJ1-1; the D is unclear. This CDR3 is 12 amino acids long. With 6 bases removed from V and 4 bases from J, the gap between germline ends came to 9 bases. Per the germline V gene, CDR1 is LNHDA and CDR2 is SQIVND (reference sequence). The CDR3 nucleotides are TGTGCCAGTAGGCACGGGCCCACTGAAGCTTTCTTT. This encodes CASRHGPTEAFF. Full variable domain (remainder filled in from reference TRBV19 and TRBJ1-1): DGGITQSPKYLFRKEGQNVTLSCEQNLNHDAMYWYRQDPGQGLRLIYYSQIVNDFQKGDIAEGYSVSREKKESFPLTVTSAQKNPTAFYLCASRHGPTEAFFGQGTRLTVV.

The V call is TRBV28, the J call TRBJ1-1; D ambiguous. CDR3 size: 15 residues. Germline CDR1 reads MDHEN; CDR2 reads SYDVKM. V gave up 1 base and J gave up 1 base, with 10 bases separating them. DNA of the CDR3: TGTGCCAGCAGTTTATTGTGGCAGCAGAACACTGAAGCTTTCTTT. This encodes CASSLLWQQNTEAFF.

CDR3 sequence: CASSPRGWNEQFF. DNA for the CDR3: TGTGCCAGCAGTCCTCGGGGTTGGAATGAGCAGTTCTTC. The chain joins TRBV27 to TRBJ2-1; perhaps TRBD2 as D (5 bases). This CDR3 comprises 13 residues. Germline V gene data show CDR1 as MNHEY and CDR2 as SMNVEV (reference sequence). Trimming removed 5 bases from V and 7 bases from J, with 12 bases in between.

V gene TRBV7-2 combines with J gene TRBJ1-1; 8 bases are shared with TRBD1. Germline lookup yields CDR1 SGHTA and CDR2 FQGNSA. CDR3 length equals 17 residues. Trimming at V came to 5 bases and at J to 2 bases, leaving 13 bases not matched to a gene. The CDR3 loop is CASSRSGTGRGNTEAFF. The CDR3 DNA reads TGTGCCAGCAGCCGTTCCGGGACAGGAAGGGGAAACACTGAAGCTTTCTTT.

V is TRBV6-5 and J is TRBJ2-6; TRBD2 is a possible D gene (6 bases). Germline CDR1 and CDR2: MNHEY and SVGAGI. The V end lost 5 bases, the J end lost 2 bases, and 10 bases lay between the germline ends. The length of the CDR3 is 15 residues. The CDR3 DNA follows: TGTGCCAGCAGTCCCGGAGGGGCTGGGGCCAACGTCCTGACTTTC. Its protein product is CASSPGGAGANVLTF.

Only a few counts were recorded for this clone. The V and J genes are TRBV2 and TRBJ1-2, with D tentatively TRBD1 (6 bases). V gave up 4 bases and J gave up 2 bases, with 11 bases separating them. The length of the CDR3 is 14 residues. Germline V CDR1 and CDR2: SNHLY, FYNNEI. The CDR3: CASSGQALNYGYTF. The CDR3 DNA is TGTGCCAGCAGTGGACAGGCCTTAAACTATGGCTACACCTTC.

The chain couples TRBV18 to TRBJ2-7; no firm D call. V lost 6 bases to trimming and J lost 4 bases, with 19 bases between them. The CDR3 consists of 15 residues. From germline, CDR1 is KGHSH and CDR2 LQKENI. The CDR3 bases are TGTGCCAGCTCGCCGCGAGCTGGGGTGAGGTACGAGCAGTACTTC. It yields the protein CASSPRAGVRYEQYF.

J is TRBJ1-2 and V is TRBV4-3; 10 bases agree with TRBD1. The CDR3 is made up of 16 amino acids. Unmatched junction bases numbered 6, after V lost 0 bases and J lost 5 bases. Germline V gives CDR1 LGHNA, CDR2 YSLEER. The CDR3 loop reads CASSQDGTGVLYGYTF. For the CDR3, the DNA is TGCGCCAGCAGCCAAGATGGGACAGGGGTCCTTTATGGCTACACCTTC.

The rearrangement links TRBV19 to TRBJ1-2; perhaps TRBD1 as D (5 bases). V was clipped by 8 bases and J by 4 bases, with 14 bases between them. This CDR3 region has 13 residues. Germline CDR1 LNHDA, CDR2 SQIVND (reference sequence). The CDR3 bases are TGTGCCAGTGGGACCGCCAGTTCCTATGGCTACACCTTC. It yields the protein CASGTASSYGYTF.

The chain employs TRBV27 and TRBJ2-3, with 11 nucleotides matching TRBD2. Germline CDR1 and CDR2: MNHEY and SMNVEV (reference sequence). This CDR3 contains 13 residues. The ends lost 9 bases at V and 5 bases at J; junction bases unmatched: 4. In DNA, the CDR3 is TGTGCCAGGGGACTAGCGGAGGAAGATACGCAGTATTTT. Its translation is CARGLAEEDTQYF.

This CDR3 reads CASSGTGLLLGTF. Written as DNA, the CDR3 is TGTGCCAGCAGCGGGACAGGACTTCTATTGGGAACCTTC. The chain combines TRBV28 with TRBJ1-2, with TRBD1 matching 8 bases. The CDR3 sequence is 13 residues long. Germline trimming cut 6 bases from V and 14 bases from J; bases unmatched to any gene: 14. The germline gives CDR1 MDHEN, CDR2 SYDVKM.

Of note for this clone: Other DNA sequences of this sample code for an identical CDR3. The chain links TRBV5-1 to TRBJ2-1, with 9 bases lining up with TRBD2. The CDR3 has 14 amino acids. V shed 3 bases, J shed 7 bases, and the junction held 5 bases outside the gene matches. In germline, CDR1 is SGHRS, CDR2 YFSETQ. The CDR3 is CASSSSTSGNEQFF. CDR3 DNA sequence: TGCGCCAGCAGCTCGTCAACTAGCGGGAATGAGCAGTTCTTC.

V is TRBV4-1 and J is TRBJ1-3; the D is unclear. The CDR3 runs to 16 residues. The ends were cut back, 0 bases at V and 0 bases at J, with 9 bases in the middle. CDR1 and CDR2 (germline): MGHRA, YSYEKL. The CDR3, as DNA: TGCGCCAGCAGCCAAGATAAAGGACTCTCTGGAAACACCATATATTTT. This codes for CASSQDKGLSGNTIYF.

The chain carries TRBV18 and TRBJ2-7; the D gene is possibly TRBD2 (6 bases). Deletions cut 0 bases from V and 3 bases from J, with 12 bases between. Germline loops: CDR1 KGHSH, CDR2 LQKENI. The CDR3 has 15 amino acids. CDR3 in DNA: TGTGCCAGCTCACCACCGGACGGGGGATTCTACGAGCAGTACTTC. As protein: CASSPPDGGFYEQYF.

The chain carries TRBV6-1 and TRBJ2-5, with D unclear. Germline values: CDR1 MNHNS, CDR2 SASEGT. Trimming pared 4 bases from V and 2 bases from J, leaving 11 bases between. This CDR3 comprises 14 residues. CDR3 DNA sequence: TGTGCCAGCAGTGTTCCGGGCAGACAAGAGACCCAGTACTTC. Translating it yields CASSVPGRQETQYF.

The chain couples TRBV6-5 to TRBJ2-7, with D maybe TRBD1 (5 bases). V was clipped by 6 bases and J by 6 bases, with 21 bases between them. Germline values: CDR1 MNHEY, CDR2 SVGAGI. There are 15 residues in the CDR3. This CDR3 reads CASRRSSQKGLEQYF. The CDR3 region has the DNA TGTGCCAGCAGGAGAAGCAGTCAAAAGGGGCTCGAGCAGTACTTC.

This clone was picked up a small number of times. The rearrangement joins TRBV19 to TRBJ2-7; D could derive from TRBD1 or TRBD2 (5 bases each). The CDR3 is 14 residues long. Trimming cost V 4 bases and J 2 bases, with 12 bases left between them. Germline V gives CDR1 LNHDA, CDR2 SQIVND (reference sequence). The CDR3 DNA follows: TGTGCCAGTAGTAGATGGGACGGTCCCTACGAGCAGTACTTC. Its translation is CASSRWDGPYEQYF.

The CDR3 spells CASSLGVQGGGYTF. CDR3 bases: TGTGCCAGCAGCTTAGGGGTACAGGGTGGTGGCTACACCTTC. The chain uses TRBV7-2 and TRBJ1-2, with a weak D call TRBD1 (6 bases). CDR1 is SGHTA and CDR2 is FQGNSA in the germline V gene. Trimming removed 1 base from V and 7 bases from J, with 13 bases in between. The CDR3 totals 14 residues.

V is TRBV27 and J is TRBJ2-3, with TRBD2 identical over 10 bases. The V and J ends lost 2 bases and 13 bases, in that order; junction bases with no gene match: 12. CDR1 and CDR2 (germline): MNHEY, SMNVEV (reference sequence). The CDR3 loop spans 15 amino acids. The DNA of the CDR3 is TGTGCCAGCAGTTTAAACGGGCTAGCGGGAGAGGAGAAGTATTTT. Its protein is CASSLNGLAGEEKYF.

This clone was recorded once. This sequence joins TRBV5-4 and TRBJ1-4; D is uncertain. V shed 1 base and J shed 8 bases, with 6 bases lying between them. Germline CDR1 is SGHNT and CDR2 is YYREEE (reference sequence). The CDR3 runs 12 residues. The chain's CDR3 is CASSLHQEKLFF. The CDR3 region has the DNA TGTGCCAGCAGCTTGCACCAGGAAAAACTGTTTTTT.